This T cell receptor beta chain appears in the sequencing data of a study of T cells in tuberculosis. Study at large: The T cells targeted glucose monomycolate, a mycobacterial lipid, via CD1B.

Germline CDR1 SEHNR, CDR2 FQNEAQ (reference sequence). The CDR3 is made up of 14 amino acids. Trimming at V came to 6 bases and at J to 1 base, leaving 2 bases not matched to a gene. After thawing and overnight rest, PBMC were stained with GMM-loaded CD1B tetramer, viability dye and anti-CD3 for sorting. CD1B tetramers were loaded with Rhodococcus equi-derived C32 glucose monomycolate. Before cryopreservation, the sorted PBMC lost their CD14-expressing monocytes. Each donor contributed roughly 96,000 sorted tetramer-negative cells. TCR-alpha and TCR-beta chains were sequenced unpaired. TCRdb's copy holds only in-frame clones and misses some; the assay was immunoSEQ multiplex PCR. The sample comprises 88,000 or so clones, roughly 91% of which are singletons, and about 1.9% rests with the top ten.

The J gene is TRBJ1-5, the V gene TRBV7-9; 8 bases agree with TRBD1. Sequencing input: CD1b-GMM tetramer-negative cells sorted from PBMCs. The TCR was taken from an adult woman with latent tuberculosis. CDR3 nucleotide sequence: TGTGCCAGCAGTCGGACAGGGAGCAATCAGCCCCAGCATTTT. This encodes CASSRTGSNQPQHF.